A single sample is the source of the 5 T cell receptor beta chains below, sequenced in a study. Treg sorting used a CD4+CD25+CD127-/low gate. Via MiXCR, TCRdb re-called the 5' RACE reads, giving one row per CDR3 protein. Of tens of thousands of distinct CDR3 sequences detected, approximately 22% appear once; the ten largest clones hold more than 4%. The sample taken for sequencing was Tregs sorted from blood. Every receptor here comes from a female donor with breast cancer.

Many counts were recorded for this clonotype. The J gene is TRBJ1-1, the V gene TRBV4-1, with TRBD1 as a possible D gene (5 bases). The CDR3 is 15 residues long. V lost 0 bases and J 2 bases, leaving 10 bases between the germline ends. Germline CDR1 and CDR2: MGHRA and YSYEKL. This chain's CDR3 is CASSQDGGENTEAFF. Here the CDR3 DNA reads TGCGCCAGCAGCCAAGATGGGGGGGAAAACACTGAAGCTTTCTTT.

This clonotype was recorded a few times. This rearrangement joins TRBV27 to TRBJ2-6; 9 nucleotides align to TRBD1. The CDR3 sequence is 18 residues long. Looked up from germline, CDR1 is MNHEY and CDR2 is SMNVEV (reference sequence). The V segment lost 3 bases and the J segment 0 bases; nucleotides outside the gene matches: 6. The chain's CDR3 is CASSFAGQGLSGANVLTF. CDR3 coding DNA: TGTGCCAGCAGTTTCGCGGGACAGGGCCTCTCTGGGGCCAACGTCCTGACTTTC.

The CDR3 coding sequence is TGTGCCAGCAGTCCAGGATGGGAGACCCAGTACTTC. Its translation: CASSPGWETQYF. This rearrangement joins TRBV7-2 to TRBJ2-5; D gene uncertain. CDR1 and CDR2 (germline): SGHTA, FQGNSA. The CDR3 loop spans 12 amino acids. The V end was cut by 6 bases, the J end by 5 bases, with 10 bases between.

This clonotype was found many times. CDR3 bases: TGTGCCAGCAGCTTGTGGCAGGGCCTTAACTATGGCTACACCTTC. Translation: CASSLWQGLNYGYTF. The chain has TRBV5-6 and TRBJ1-2, with D possibly TRBD1 on 5 matching bases. CDR1 SGHDT and CDR2 YYEEEE come from the germline V gene. V lost 1 base and J lost 1, with 11 bases in between. CDR3 length: 15 residues.

Points on this clonotype: Just one base apart from a much larger clone, this may be a read error. This chain joins TRBV6-5 and TRBJ1-2; no reliable D call. The V gene's germline CDR1 is MNHEY and CDR2 SVGAGI. The CDR3 is 13 amino acids. Here the CDR3 reads CAGSSDKDDGYTF. The CDR3 DNA is TGTGCCGGCAGTTCAGACAAAGACGATGGCTACACCTTC.